Sequencing of this TCR beta chain was carried out in a study of identical twins. V gave up 2 bases and J gave up 8 bases, with 13 bases separating them. The CDR3 has 15 amino acids. Germline loops: CDR1 SEHNR, CDR2 FQNEAQ (reference sequence). To note about this clonotype: Antigen: not known.

TCRdb called the 5' RACE reads again in MiXCR, with one record for every CDR3 protein. The data hold more than 400,000 distinct CDR3 sequences, with 13% to 15% observed a single time. Findings of the study overall: Abundant cord blood beta clonotypes carried fewer insertions; memory repertoires showed none.

The data were also submitted as part of a second study, on yellow fever vaccine responses in identical twins.

The receptor was derived from a woman aged 18 to 35 in good health. The chain joins TRBV7-9 to TRBJ1-6; D might be TRBD1 (6 bases). The sample was CD4+ T cells sorted from blood. CDR3 nucleotides: TGTGCCAGCAGCTTAACCGACAGGATACATTCACCCCTCCACTTT. It specifies CASSLTDRIHSPLHF.